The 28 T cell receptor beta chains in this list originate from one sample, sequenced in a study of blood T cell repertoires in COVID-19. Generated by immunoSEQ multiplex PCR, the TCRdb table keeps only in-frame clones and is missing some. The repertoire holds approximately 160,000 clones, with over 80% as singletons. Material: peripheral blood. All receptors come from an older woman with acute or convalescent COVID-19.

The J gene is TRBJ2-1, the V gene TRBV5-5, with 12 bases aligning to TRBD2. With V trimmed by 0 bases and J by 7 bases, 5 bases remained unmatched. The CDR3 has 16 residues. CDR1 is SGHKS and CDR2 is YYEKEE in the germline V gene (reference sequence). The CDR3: CASSLVLAGGSNEQFF. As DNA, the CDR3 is TGTGCCAGCAGCTTGGTGCTAGCGGGGGGGTCGAATGAGCAGTTCTTC.

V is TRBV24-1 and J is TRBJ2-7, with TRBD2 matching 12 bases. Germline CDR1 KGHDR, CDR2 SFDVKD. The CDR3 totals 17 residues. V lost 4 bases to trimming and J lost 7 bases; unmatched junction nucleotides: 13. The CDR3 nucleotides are TGTGCCACCAGTGAGGCGGGGACTAGCGGGCGGCTTGCGGAGCAGTACTTC. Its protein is CATSEAGTSGRLAEQYF.

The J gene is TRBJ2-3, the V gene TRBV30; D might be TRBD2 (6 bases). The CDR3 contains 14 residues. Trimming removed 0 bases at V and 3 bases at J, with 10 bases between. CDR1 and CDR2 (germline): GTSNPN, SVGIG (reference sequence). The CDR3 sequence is CAWSVNGRTDTQYF. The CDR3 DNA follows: TGTGCCTGGAGTGTAAACGGGAGAACAGATACGCAGTATTTT.

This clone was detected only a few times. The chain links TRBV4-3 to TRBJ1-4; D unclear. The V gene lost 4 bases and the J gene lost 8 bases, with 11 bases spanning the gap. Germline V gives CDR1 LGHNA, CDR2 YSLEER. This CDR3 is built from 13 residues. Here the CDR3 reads CASSPPRREKLFF. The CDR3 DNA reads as TGCGCCAGCAGCCCACCTCGGAGGGAAAAACTGTTTTTT.

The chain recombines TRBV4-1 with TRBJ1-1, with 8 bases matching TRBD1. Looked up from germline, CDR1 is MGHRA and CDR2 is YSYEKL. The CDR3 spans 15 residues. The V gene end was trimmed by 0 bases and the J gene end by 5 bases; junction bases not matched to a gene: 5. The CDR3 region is CASSQDAGGYTEAFF. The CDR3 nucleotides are TGCGCCAGCAGCCAAGATGCAGGGGGCTATACTGAAGCTTTCTTT.

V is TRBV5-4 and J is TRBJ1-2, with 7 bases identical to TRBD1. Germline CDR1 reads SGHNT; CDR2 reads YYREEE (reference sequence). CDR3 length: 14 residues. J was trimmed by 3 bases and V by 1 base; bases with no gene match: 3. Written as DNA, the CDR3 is TGTGCCAGCAGCTTGAGACAGGGCCACTATGGCTACACCTTC. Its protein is CASSLRQGHYGYTF. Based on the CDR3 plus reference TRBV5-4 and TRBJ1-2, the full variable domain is ETGVTQSPTHLIKTRGQQVTLRCSSQSGHNTVSWYQQALGQGPQFIFQYYREEENGRGNFPPRFSGLQFPNYSSELNVNALELDDSALYLCASSLRQGHYGYTFGSGTRLTVV.

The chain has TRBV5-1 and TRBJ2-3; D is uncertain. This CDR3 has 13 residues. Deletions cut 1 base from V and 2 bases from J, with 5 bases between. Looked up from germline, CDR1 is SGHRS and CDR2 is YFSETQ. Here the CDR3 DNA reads TGCGCCAGCAGCTTGACCTACACAGATACGCAGTATTTT. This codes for CASSLTYTDTQYF.

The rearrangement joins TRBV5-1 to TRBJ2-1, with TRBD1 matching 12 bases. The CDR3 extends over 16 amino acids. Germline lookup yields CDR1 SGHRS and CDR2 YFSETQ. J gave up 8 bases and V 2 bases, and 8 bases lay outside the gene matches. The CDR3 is CASSLPGTGGKDEQFF. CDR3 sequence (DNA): TGCGCCAGCAGCTTACCCGGGACAGGGGGCAAGGATGAGCAGTTCTTC.

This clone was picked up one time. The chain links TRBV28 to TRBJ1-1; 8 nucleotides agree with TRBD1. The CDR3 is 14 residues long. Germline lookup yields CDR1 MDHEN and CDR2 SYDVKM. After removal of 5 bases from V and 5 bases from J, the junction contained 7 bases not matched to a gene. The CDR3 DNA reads TGTGCCAGCAGTCGGAGGACAGGGAGTACTGAAGCTTTCTTT. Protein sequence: CASSRRTGSTEAFF. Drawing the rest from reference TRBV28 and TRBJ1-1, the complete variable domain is DVKVTQSSRYLVKRTGEKVFLECVQDMDHENMFWYRQDPGLGLRLIYFSYDVKMKEKGDIPEGYSVSREKKERFSLILESASTNQTSMYLCASSRRTGSTEAFFGQGTRLTVV.

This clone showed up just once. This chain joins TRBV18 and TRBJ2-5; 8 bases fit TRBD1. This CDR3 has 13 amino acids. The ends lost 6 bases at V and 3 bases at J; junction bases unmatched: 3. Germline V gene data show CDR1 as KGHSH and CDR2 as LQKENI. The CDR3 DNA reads TGTGCCAGCTCGGACAGGGTCGAAGAGACCCAGTACTTC. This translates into CASSDRVEETQYF.

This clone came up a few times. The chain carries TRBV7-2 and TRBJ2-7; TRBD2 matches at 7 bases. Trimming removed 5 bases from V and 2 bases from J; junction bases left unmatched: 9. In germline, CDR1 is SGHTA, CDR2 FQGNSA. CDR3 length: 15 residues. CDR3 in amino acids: CASSLSGRGAYEQYF. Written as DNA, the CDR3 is TGTGCCAGCAGCCTTAGCGGTCGGGGGGCCTACGAGCAGTACTTC.

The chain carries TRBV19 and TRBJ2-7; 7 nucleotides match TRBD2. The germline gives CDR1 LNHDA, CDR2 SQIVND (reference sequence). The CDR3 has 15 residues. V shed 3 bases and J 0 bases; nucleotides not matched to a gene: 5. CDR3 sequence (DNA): TGTGCCAGTAGTATTGGCGGGAGACGCTCCTACGAGCAGTACTTC. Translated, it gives CASSIGGRRSYEQYF.

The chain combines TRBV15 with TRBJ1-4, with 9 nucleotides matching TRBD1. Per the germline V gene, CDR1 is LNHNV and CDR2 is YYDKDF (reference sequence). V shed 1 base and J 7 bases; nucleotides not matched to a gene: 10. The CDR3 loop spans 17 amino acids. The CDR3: CATSRVQGQGASEKLFF. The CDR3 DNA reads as TGTGCCACCAGCAGAGTCCAGGGACAGGGAGCAAGTGAAAAACTGTTTTTT.

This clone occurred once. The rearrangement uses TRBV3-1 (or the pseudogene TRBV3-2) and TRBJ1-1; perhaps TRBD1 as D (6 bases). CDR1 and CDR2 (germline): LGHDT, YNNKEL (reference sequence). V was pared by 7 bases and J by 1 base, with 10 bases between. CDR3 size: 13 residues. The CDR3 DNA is TGTGCCAGCATGCCCAGGGGGAACACTGAAGCTTTCTTT. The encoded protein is CASMPRGNTEAFF.

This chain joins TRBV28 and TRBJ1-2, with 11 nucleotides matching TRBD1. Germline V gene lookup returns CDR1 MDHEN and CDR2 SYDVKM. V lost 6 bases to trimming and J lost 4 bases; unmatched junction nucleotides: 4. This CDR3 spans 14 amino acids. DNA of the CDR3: TGTGCCAGCAGAGAGGGACAGGGGGTCTATGGCTACACCTTC. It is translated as CASREGQGVYGYTF.

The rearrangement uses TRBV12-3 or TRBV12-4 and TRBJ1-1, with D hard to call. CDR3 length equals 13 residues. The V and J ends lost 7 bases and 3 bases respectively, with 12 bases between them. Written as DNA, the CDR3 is TGTGCCAGCACCCGACTGGGAGACACTGAAGCTTTCTTT. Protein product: CASTRLGDTEAFF.

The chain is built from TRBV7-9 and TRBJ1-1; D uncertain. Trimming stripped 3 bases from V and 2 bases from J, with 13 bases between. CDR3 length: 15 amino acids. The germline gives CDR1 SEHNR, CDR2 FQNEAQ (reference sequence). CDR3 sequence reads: CASSFSSYGNTEAFF. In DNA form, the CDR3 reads TGTGCCAGCAGCTTTTCCTCCTACGGTAACACTGAAGCTTTCTTT.

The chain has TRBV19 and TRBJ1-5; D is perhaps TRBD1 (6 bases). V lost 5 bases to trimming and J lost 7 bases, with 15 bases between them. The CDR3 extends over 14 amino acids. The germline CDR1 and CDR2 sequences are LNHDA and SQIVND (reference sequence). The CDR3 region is CASSLQTGNQPQHF. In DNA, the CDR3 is TGTGCCAGTAGTCTCCAGACAGGTAACCAGCCCCAGCATTTT.

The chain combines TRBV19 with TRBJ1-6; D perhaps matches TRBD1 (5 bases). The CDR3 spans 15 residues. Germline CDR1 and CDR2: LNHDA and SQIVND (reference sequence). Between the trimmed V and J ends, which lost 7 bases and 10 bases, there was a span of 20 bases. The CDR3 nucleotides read TGTGCCAGTACCCAAATTACTGGGGGGATCTCACCCCTCCACTTT. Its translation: CASTQITGGISPLHF.

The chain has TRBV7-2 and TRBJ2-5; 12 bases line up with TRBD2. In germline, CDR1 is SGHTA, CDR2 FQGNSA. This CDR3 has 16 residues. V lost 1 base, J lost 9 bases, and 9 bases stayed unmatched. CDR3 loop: CASSLVASGGAAAQYF. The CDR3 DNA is TGTGCCAGCAGCTTAGTCGCTAGCGGGGGGGCGGCGGCCCAGTACTTC.

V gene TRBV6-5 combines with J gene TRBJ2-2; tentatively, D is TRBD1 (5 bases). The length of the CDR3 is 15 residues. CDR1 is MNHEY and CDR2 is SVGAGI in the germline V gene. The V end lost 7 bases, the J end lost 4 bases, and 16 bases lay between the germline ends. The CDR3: CASTYTRTITGELFF. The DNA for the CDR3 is TGTGCCAGCACCTACACCCGGACAATCACCGGGGAGCTGTTTTTT.

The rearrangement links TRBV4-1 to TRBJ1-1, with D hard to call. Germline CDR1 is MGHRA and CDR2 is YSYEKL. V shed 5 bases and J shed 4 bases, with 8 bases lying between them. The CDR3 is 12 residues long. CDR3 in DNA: TGCGCCAGCAGCAGAGCAGGCACTGAAGCTTTCTTT. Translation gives CASSRAGTEAFF.

DNA of the CDR3: TGTGCCAGTAGTATTTCTACCGCGTCTAACTATGGCTACACCTTC. Residues: CASSISTASNYGYTF. The chain carries TRBV19 and TRBJ1-2; no clear D. The V end was cut by 3 bases, the J end by 0 bases, with 11 bases between. This CDR3 region has 15 residues. Germline CDR1 and CDR2: LNHDA and SQIVND (reference sequence).

The CDR3 DNA reads as TGCAGTGCTAGAGGGGGCTTGGGAGCTTTCTTT. Encoded protein: CSARGGLGAFF. V usage is TRBV20-1 and J usage is TRBJ1-1; possibly TRBD1 for D (5 bases). The CDR3 length is 11 residues. In germline, CDR1 is DFQATT, CDR2 SNEGSKA (reference sequence). Between the trimmed V and J ends, which lost 1 base and 10 bases, there was a span of 10 bases.

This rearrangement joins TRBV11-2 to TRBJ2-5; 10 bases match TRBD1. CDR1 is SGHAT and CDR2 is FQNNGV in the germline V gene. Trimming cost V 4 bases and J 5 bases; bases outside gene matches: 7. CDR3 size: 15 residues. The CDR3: CASSSGQGSRETQYF. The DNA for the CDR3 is TGTGCCAGCAGCTCGGGACAGGGGTCGAGGGAGACCCAGTACTTC.

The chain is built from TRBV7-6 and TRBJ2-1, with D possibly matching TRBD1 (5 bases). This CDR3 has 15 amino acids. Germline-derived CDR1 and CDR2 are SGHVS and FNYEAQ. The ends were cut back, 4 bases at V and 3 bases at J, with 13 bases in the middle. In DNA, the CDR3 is TGTGCCAGCAGCTCCCCAATAGACAGCTACAATGAGCAGTTCTTC. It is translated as CASSSPIDSYNEQFF.

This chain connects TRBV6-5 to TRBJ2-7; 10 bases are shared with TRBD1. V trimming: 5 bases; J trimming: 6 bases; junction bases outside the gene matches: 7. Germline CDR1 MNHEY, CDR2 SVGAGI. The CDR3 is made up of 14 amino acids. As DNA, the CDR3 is TGTGCCAGCAGTAATCGACAGGGGGCGGCCGAGCAGTACTTC. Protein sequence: CASSNRQGAAEQYF.

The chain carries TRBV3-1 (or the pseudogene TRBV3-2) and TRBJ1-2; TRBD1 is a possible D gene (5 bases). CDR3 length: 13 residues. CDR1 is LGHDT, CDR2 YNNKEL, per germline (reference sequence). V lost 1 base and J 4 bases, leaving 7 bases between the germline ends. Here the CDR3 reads CASSQGRGYGYTF. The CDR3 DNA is TGTGCCAGCAGCCAAGGTAGGGGCTATGGCTACACCTTC.